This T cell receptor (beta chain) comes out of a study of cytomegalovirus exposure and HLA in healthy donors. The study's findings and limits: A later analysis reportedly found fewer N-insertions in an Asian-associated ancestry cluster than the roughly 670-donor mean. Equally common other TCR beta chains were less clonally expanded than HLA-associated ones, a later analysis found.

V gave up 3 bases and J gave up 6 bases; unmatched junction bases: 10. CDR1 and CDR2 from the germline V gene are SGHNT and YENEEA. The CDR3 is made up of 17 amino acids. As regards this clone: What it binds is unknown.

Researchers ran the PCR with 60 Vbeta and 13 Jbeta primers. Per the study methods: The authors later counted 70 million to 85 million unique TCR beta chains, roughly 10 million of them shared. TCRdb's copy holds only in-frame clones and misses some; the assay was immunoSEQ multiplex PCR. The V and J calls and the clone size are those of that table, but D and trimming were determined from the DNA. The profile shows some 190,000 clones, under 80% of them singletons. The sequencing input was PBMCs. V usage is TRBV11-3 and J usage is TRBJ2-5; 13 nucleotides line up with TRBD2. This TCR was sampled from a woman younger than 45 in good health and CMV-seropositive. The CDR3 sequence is CASSFSGTSGVRKTQYF. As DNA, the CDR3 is TGTGCCAGCAGCTTTAGTGGGACTAGCGGGGTCAGAAAGACCCAGTACTTC.